One sample yielded the 21 T cell receptor beta chains listed below, sequenced in a study of cytomegalovirus exposure and HLA in healthy donors. PCR involved 60 Vbeta and 13 Jbeta primers. Measured with immunoSEQ multiplex PCR; TCRdb has only the in-frame clones, and not every one. The sample has 150,000 to 200,000 clones; more than 85% are singletons. Sequencing input: PBMCs. The receptors were gathered from a woman aged 18-29 years in good health and CMV-seronegative.

The gene calls are TRBV19 and TRBJ2-3; 8 positions match TRBD2. Germline CDR1 LNHDA, CDR2 SQIVND (reference sequence). Trimming at V came to 5 bases and at J to 4 bases, leaving 8 bases not matched to a gene. This CDR3 has 15 amino acids. CDR3 in DNA: TGTGCCAGTAGTCCTGAGCGGGAGACCCCAGATACGCAGTATTTT. It translates to CASSPERETPDTQYF. The full variable domain, in which reference TRBV19 and TRBJ2-3 provide the parts outside the CDR3, is DGGITQSPKYLFRKEGQNVTLSCEQNLNHDAMYWYRQDPGQGLRLIYYSQIVNDFQKGDIAEGYSVSREKKESFPLTVTSAQKNPTAFYLCASSPERETPDTQYFGPGTRLTVL.

The V gene is TRBV7-9, the J gene TRBJ1-2, with D hard to call. With 3 bases removed from V and 7 bases from J, the gap between germline ends came to 12 bases. Germline V gene lookup returns CDR1 SEHNR and CDR2 FQNEAQ (reference sequence). The CDR3 sequence is 13 residues long. The CDR3 protein is CASSLEGNGGYTF. The CDR3 DNA sequence: TGTGCCAGCAGCTTGGAGGGTAATGGTGGCTACACCTTC.

This chain connects TRBV11-3 to TRBJ2-7; 9 bases map to TRBD1. The CDR3 loop spans 14 amino acids. CDR1 is SGHNT and CDR2 is YENEEA in the germline V gene. With 1 base clipped from V and 4 bases from J, the junction kept 2 bases outside the gene matches. The CDR3 loop reads CASSLGDRGYEQYF. The CDR3 coding sequence is TGTGCCAGCAGCTTAGGCGACAGGGGGTACGAGCAGTACTTC.

This chain joins TRBV13 and TRBJ2-7, with 9 nucleotides matching TRBD2. J gave up 4 bases and V 5 bases, and 15 bases lay outside the gene matches. Germline assignment: CDR1 PRHDT and CDR2 FYEKMQ (reference sequence). CDR3 length: 17 amino acids. CDR3 loop: CASSLEGASGKIYEQYF. CDR3 coding DNA: TGTGCCAGCAGCCTCGAAGGGGCTAGCGGGAAGATTTACGAGCAGTACTTC.

The chain recombines TRBV19 with TRBJ2-5, with D possibly matching TRBD1 (5 bases). Looked up from germline, CDR1 is LNHDA and CDR2 is SQIVND (reference sequence). The V gene lost 6 bases and the J gene lost 5 bases, with 13 bases spanning the gap. The CDR3 is 13 amino acids. CDR3 amino acids: CASRVVGAETQYF. The CDR3 DNA follows: TGTGCCAGTAGAGTGGTTGGGGCGGAGACCCAGTACTTC.

J is TRBJ1-3 and V is TRBV5-6; D may be TRBD1 (5 bases). The ends were cut back, 1 base at V and 2 bases at J, with 13 bases in the middle. Germline assignment: CDR1 SGHDT and CDR2 YYEEEE. This CDR3 contains 16 residues. The CDR3 here is CASSLRLRQTGNTIYF. The CDR3, as DNA: TGTGCCAGCAGCTTGAGGCTAAGACAGACTGGAAACACCATATATTTT.

This sequence joins TRBV5-1 and TRBJ2-5, with 7 positions matching TRBD2. With V trimmed by 2 bases and J by 6 bases, 16 bases remained unmatched. The germline gives CDR1 SGHRS, CDR2 YFSETQ. The length of the CDR3 is 17 residues. The CDR3 protein is CASSFSPSSGAGKTQYF. In DNA, the CDR3 is TGCGCCAGCAGCTTTTCACCCTCTAGCGGCGCCGGAAAGACCCAGTACTTC.

V gene TRBV5-6 combines with J gene TRBJ1-5, with TRBD1 matching over 11 bases. V lost 3 bases to trimming and J lost 5 bases; unmatched junction nucleotides: 1. The CDR3 totals 14 residues. The germline V gene has CDR1 SGHDT and CDR2 YYEEEE. The CDR3 loop is CASSSGQGDQPQHF. The DNA of the CDR3 is TGTGCCAGCAGCTCGGGACAGGGGGATCAGCCCCAGCATTTT.

The J gene is TRBJ2-7, the V gene TRBV5-4, with 10 bases aligning to TRBD2. The germline CDR1 and CDR2 sequences are SGHNT and YYREEE (reference sequence). The CDR3 extends over 14 amino acids. With 5 bases clipped from V and 2 bases from J, the junction kept 4 bases outside the gene matches. DNA for the CDR3: TGTGCCAGCAGTAGGACTAGCGGTCCCTACGAGCAGTACTTC. The encoded protein is CASSRTSGPYEQYF.

The chain combines TRBV10-3 with TRBJ1-1, with 10 bases fitting TRBD1. The CDR3 has 13 residues. The V gene's germline CDR1 is ENHRY and CDR2 SYGVKD. The junction had 8 bases not matched to a gene; V was cut back by 11 bases and J by 5 bases. In DNA, the CDR3 is TGTGCCCAACGACAGGGGGCGAGTACTGAAGCTTTCTTT. Protein product: CAQRQGASTEAFF.

The V gene is TRBV5-3, the J gene TRBJ1-3, with 9 bases lining up with TRBD1. TRBV5-3 belongs to the ORF category, with a function that is uncertain. The CDR3 sequence is 16 residues long. V gave up 4 bases and J gave up 0 bases; unmatched junction bases: 5. The CDR3 DNA reads as TGTGCCAGAAGCGGAGGGACAGGGCTCTCTGGAAACACCATATATTTT. Translating gives CARSGGTGLSGNTIYF.

The table lists this clone with a count of one. The CDR3 DNA reads TGTGCCAGCAGCGTTCTAGCGGGAGCGGTAGATACGCAGTATTTT. Residues: CASSVLAGAVDTQYF. This chain joins TRBV9 and TRBJ2-3, with 10 positions matching TRBD2. V lost 2 bases and J lost 5; bases outside the gene matches: 5. The CDR3 spans 15 residues. CDR1 and CDR2 from the germline V gene are SGDLS and YYNGEE.

The gene calls are TRBV27 and TRBJ2-1; TRBD2 matches 11 bases. After removal of 5 bases from V and 2 bases from J, the junction contained 2 bases not matched to a gene. This CDR3 has 15 residues. Germline CDR1 MNHEY, CDR2 SMNVEV (reference sequence). For the CDR3, the DNA is TGTGCCAGCAGTCTACTAGCGGGGGCCTACAATGAGCAGTTCTTC. Translating gives CASSLLAGAYNEQFF.

The chain combines TRBV19 with TRBJ2-1, with 9 nucleotides matching TRBD1. The germline CDR1 and CDR2 sequences are LNHDA and SQIVND (reference sequence). The CDR3 sequence is 14 residues long. The junction had 7 bases not matched to a gene; V was cut back by 7 bases and J by 6 bases. This CDR3 is CASMPGTGFNEQFF. CDR3 DNA: TGTGCCAGTATGCCTGGGACAGGGTTCAATGAGCAGTTCTTC.

The chain joins TRBV11-2 to TRBJ2-7; 11 positions agree with TRBD2. This CDR3 is built from 17 residues. Germline V lookup: CDR1 SGHAT, CDR2 FQNNGV. The ends lost 1 base at V and 2 bases at J; junction bases unmatched: 7. CDR3 region: CASSLAIVAGGPYEQYF. The CDR3 DNA is TGTGCCAGCAGCTTAGCGATCGTAGCGGGGGGGCCCTACGAGCAGTACTTC.

This rearrangement joins TRBV11-3 to TRBJ2-1; D is unresolved. CDR1 and CDR2 (germline): SGHNT, YENEEA. The CDR3 has 14 residues. Trimming took 5 bases from V and 0 from J, leaving 8 bases between them. CDR3 bases: TGTGCCAGCAGCCCCCCGGTCTCCTACAATGAGCAGTTCTTC. This encodes CASSPPVSYNEQFF.

This clone was found a few times. The chain links TRBV5-8 to TRBJ2-1; 7 bases line up with TRBD1. Trimming at V came to 4 bases and at J to 10 bases, leaving 14 bases not matched to a gene. The CDR3 totals 15 residues. From germline, CDR1 is SGHTS and CDR2 YDEGEE. This CDR3 is CASSAYRGTREEQFF. The CDR3 bases are TGTGCCAGCAGCGCCTACAGGGGTACCCGCGAGGAGCAGTTCTTC.

The chain uses TRBV5-1 and TRBJ2-5; TRBD2 matches at 10 bases. The DNA matches TRBJ2-7 better at its end, which makes the J call doubtful. This CDR3 has 14 residues. Germline V gene data show CDR1 as SGHRS and CDR2 as YFSETQ. CDR3 sequence reads: CASSPSGRRDEQYF. CDR3 nucleotides: TGCGCCAGCAGCCCTAGCGGGAGACGGGACGAGCAGTACTTC.

This sequence joins TRBV7-9 and TRBJ1-2; 7 bases align to TRBD1. The CDR3 totals 14 residues. V gave up 5 bases and J gave up 5 bases; unmatched junction bases: 8. Germline loops: CDR1 SEHNR, CDR2 FQNEAQ (reference sequence). The DNA for the CDR3 is TGTGCCAGCAGCGCCCTGGACAGGCAGTATGGCTACACCTTC. This gives the protein CASSALDRQYGYTF.

The rearrangement joins TRBV4-1 to TRBJ1-1; D is perhaps TRBD1 (6 bases). Germline CDR1 is MGHRA and CDR2 is YSYEKL. The CDR3 consists of 15 residues. V shed 0 bases and J shed 2 bases, with 10 bases lying between them. The CDR3 DNA reads as TGCGCCAGCAGCCAAGAGGGGACACCTAACACTGAAGCTTTCTTT. This codes for CASSQEGTPNTEAFF.

The rearrangement joins TRBV4-1 to TRBJ2-7, with 9 bases matching TRBD2. From germline, CDR1 is MGHRA and CDR2 YSYEKL. The CDR3 is made up of 16 amino acids. The trim removed 1 base at V and 0 bases at J, leaving 4 bases unmatched. The CDR3 spells CASSQGLADRSYEQYF. The CDR3 DNA is TGCGCCAGCAGCCAAGGACTAGCGGACCGCTCCTACGAGCAGTACTTC.